The rows below give T cell receptor beta chains drawn from one sample of a study of blood T cells in healthy people across ages. TCRdb itself ran the 5' RACE reads through MiXCR, one entry per CDR3 protein. Of 700,000 to 950,000 distinct CDR3 sequences listed, 58% are singletons. The sequencing sample was made of blood. The receptors shown here come from a man in his thirties or forties in good health. Both conserved end residues are part of each CDR3. D genes are given only for firm matches. Rows give clone size only sometimes, using once, few, many, or a class for an expanded clone.

V gene: TRBV10-3; clone size: NA; J gene: TRBJ1-1; D gene: NA; CDR3 protein: CASSEGRSAFF; CDR3 DNA: TGTGCCAGCAGTGAAGGCAGGTCGGCTTTCTTT
V gene: TRBV28; clone size: few; J gene: TRBJ2-5; D gene: TRBD2; CDR3 protein: CASRYSGRAGETQYF; CDR3 DNA: TGTGCCAGCAGATATAGCGGGAGGGCCGGGGAGACCCAGTACTTC
V gene: TRBV28; clone size: NA; J gene: TRBJ2-5; D gene: TRBD2; CDR3 protein: CASSSSGRDKETQYF; CDR3 DNA: TGTGCCAGCAGTTCTAGCGGGAGGGATAAAGAGACCCAGTACTTC
V gene: TRBV7-2; clone size: NA; J gene: TRBJ2-3; D gene: NA; CDR3 protein: CASSLFVDTQYF; CDR3 DNA: TGTGCCAGCAGCTTATTTGTGGATACGCAGTATTTT
V gene: TRBV20-1; clone size: NA; J gene: TRBJ2-7; D gene: NA; CDR3 protein: CSAPPAGSYEQYF; CDR3 DNA: TGCAGTGCTCCCCCAGCAGGCTCCTACGAGCAGTACTTC
V gene: TRBV27; clone size: NA; J gene: TRBJ2-3; D gene: TRBD2; CDR3 protein: CASSLRGLAGWTDTQYF; CDR3 DNA: TGTGCCAGCAGTTTAAGAGGACTAGCGGGATGGACAGATACGCAGTATTTT
V gene: TRBV20-1; clone size: NA; J gene: TRBJ2-5; D gene: TRBD2; CDR3 protein: CSARFGGQETQYF; CDR3 DNA: TGCAGTGCTAGATTCGGGGGGCAAGAGACCCAGTACTTC
V gene: TRBV20-1; clone size: NA; J gene: TRBJ1-2; D gene: NA; CDR3 protein: CSASSDVDYGYTF; CDR3 DNA: TGCAGTGCTAGTTCTGACGTTGACTATGGCTACACCTTC
V gene: TRBV29-1; clone size: NA; J gene: TRBJ1-1; D gene: NA; CDR3 protein: CSPRTEAFF; CDR3 DNA: TGCAGCCCTCGGACTGAAGCTTTCTTT
V gene: TRBV20-1; clone size: NA; J gene: TRBJ2-3; D gene: NA; CDR3 protein: CSASGAGITDTQYF; CDR3 DNA: TGCAGTGCTAGTGGGGCGGGCATCACAGATACGCAGTATTTT
V gene: TRBV11-2; clone size: NA; J gene: TRBJ2-7; D gene: NA; CDR3 protein: CASSPQGYEQSF; CDR3 DNA: TGTGCCAGCAGTCCACAGGGCTACGAGCAGTCCTTC
V gene: TRBV6-2/TRBV6-3; clone size: NA; J gene: TRBJ2-7; D gene: NA; CDR3 protein: CASSYLLQGRGNEQYF; CDR3 DNA: TGTGCCAGCAGTTACCTTTTACAGGGTAGGGGGAATGAGCAGTACTTC
V gene: TRBV9; clone size: few; J gene: TRBJ2-7; D gene: NA; CDR3 protein: CASSPRTKPNEQYF; CDR3 DNA: TGTGCCAGCAGCCCTCGGACTAAACCAAACGAGCAGTACTTC
V gene: TRBV27; clone size: NA; J gene: TRBJ2-4; D gene: NA; CDR3 protein: CASSEKNIQYF; CDR3 DNA: TGTGCCAGCAGCGAAAAAAACATTCAGTACTTC